This is a list of T cell receptor beta chains from one sample in a study of early T cells in non-severe SARS-CoV-2 infection. TCRdb itself ran the 5' RACE reads through MiXCR, one entry per CDR3 protein. This sample yields 75,000 to 100,000 distinct CDR3 sequences, of which around 15% are seen a single time; about a tenth belongs to the top ten. The specimen sequenced was whole blood. These receptors all come from an adult who was a healthcare worker with PCR-confirmed SARS-CoV-2 infection or an uninfected control (not recorded which). CDR3s include the opening cysteine and the closing phenylalanine or tryptophan. The D gene is left open where the match is weak. Not all rows give a size; the values are once, few, many and, for expanded clones, a class.

v_call,clone_size,d_call,j_call,cdr3_nt,cdr3_aa
TRBV6-4,-,TRBD2,TRBJ2-1,TGTGCCAGCAGTGGGGGCCAGGGAGGGAATGAGCAGTTCTTC,CASSGGQGGNEQFF
TRBV6-2/TRBV6-3,few,-,TRBJ2-5,TGTGCCAGCAGTTACCAGGACCCCCAAGAGACCCAGTACTTC,CASSYQDPQETQYF
TRBV7-6,many,-,TRBJ2-3,TGTGCCAGCAGCCCACCCACAGATACGCAGTATTTT,CASSPPTDTQYF
TRBV2,many,TRBD1,TRBJ1-2,TGTGCCAGCAGGGGAGACAGGGGATTAGAAGGCTACACCTTC,CASRGDRGLEGYTF
TRBV20-1,-,-,TRBJ2-7,TGCAGTGCCGCGCGCGGCTCCTACGAGCAGTACTTC,CSAARGSYEQYF
TRBV6-1,few,-,TRBJ1-1,TGTGCCAGCAGTGAAGCCGGCGGGGCGACTGAAGCTTTCTTT,CASSEAGGATEAFF
TRBV6-5,few,-,TRBJ2-7,TGTGCCAGCAGTTATGAGGGACCAGCCTACGAGCAGTACTTC,CASSYEGPAYEQYF
TRBV7-9,many,-,TRBJ2-3,TGTGCCAGCAGCGGGTTAGTGTCAGATACGCAGTATTTT,CASSGLVSDTQYF
TRBV3-1,few,-,TRBJ1-1,TGTGCCAGCAGCCAAACCAGGGGCATGAACACTGAAGCTTTCTTT,CASSQTRGMNTEAFF
TRBV20-1,-,TRBD2,TRBJ2-3,TGCAGTGCTAGGGACGTGGGAGCGGGGGTCACAGATACGCAGTATTTT,CSARDVGAGVTDTQYF
TRBV2,-,-,TRBJ2-2,TGTGCCAGCAGTGAAGGTTCTTCGGAGCTGTTTTTT,CASSEGSSELFF
TRBV7-3,-,TRBD1,TRBJ2-1,TGTGCCAGCAGCCCCGGGGACAGGGTCCATGAGCAGTTCTTC,CASSPGDRVHEQFF
TRBV7-3,few,-,TRBJ1-1,TGTGCCAGCAGCTTAGGGGTGTCCACTGAAGCTTTCTTT,CASSLGVSTEAFF
TRBV6-5,few,-,TRBJ2-5,TGTGCCAGCAGCAAACAAGAGACCCAGTACTTC,CASSKQETQYF
TRBV7-9,many,-,TRBJ2-3,TGTGCCAGCAGTTCTCCATCGGAGGTCACAGATACGCAGTATTTT,CASSSPSEVTDTQYF
TRBV4-3,-,-,TRBJ2-3,TGCGCCAGCAGCCTAAGGACAGGAGGGGGAGATACGCAGTATTTT,CASSLRTGGGDTQYF
TRBV20-1,-,-,TRBJ1-5,TGCAGTGCTATAGACAGAGTATATAGCAATCAGCCCCAGCATTTT,CSAIDRVYSNQPQHF
TRBV7-7,-,-,TRBJ2-3,TGTGCCAGCAGCTTAGGCCCTGGCAGTGGAGATACGCAGTATTTT,CASSLGPGSGDTQYF
TRBV20-1,-,-,TRBJ2-7,TGCAGTGCTAGAGTTAGGAACGAGCAGTACTTC,CSARVRNEQYF
TRBV7-9,few,-,TRBJ2-1,TGTGCCAGCAGCTTTCCTGGACAGTCCATTACAAATGAGCAGTTCTTC,CASSFPGQSITNEQFF
TRBV20-1,-,-,TRBJ2-1,TGCAGTGCTAGAGATGTGGTAAGCTCCTACAATGAGCAGTTCTTC,CSARDVVSSYNEQFF
TRBV28,medium-sized,TRBD1,TRBJ1-2,TGTGCCAGCAGTTTAGGACAGGGGAACTATGGCTACACCTTC,CASSLGQGNYGYTF
TRBV3-1,few,-,TRBJ2-3,TGTGCCAGCAGCCCTATTGCTATCGGGTCGGCTACGCAGTATTTT,CASSPIAIGSATQYF
TRBV5-1,many,TRBD2,TRBJ2-2,TGCGCCAGCAGCCCCCGGACTAGCAAGGACACCGGGGAGCTGTTTTTT,CASSPRTSKDTGELFF